What follows is one TCR beta chain and its context. This clone came up once. Its antigen is currently not known. Within one base of it there is no much larger clone, and no base qualities were kept. The data stem from a study of shared clonotypes between healthy human individuals (dated by TCRdb to about 2020). For the wider study: Three men and a couple of women, aged 18 to 49 years, made up the cohort. Different laboratories and diverse techniques were used to prepare libraries and sequence TCR repertoires, to increase sequencing depth and limit assay-specific biases. Blood TCR repertoires of five healthy adults were deeply sequenced to estimate repertoire size and the extent of clonotype sharing between individuals. For each donor, CD4 naive and CD4 memory were each given three plates, CD8 naive was given two plates, and CD8 memory was given one plate. Per donor, leukapheresis produced somewhere between about 0.94 and 8.9 billion PBMCs. Here is what the overall study found, with its caveats: Sampling was restricted to blood, and TCR repertoires in tissue are likely to differ from TCR repertoires in blood. Naive subsets generally had larger estimated clonotype richness than memory subsets. Clonotypes shared by all four sorted-subset donors showed higher generation probabilities than non-shared clonotypes. Incomplete sequencing was indicated by rarefaction of sorted-subset datasets, despite the large sequencing depth. Sharing across a few donors was observed for 5% to 6.5% of naive CD4, 3% to 3.5% of naive CD8, 2% to 2.5% of memory CD4, and 0.4% of memory CD8 clonotypes. Because the study included a small number of donors, the genetic and exposure-history diversity represented was limited. Pairwise subsampling led to the expectation that sequencing depth would affect the degree of clonotype sharing among donors.

The germline V gene specifies MDHEN as CDR1 and SYDVKM as CDR2. Inclusive of the bounding cysteine and phenylalanine, the CDR3 is 16 residues long. Here the CDR3 DNA is all that survives: 48 bases in frame from base 1. Trimming removed 5 bases from V and 4 bases from J, leaving 20 bases between the germline ends. Using the deep immunoSEQ assay, TCR CDR3 regions were amplified from genomic DNA by multiplex PCR. Extracted genomic DNA from each cell subset was distributed evenly across all wells of several immunoSEQ 96-well plates, and each plate was treated as a replicate. For sorted subsets, around 200 ng genomic DNA, equal to 30,000 to 35,000 T cell genomes, was loaded into each replicate PCR. Purified libraries were measured with a Qubit 3.0 fluorometer, size-checked on a Bioanalyzer 2100, and measured again with the KAPA Library Quantification kit. Each immunoSEQ 96-well plate was sequenced on its own single-read 150-cycle Illumina NextSeq 550 flow cell. In the paper's pipeline: Because the immunoSEQ output held only junctional sequences and lacked quality scores, the filtering could not match the filtering applied to full-length reads. To assign V/J genes and CDR3, sequences were annotated against IMGT germline references using PyIR, a Python wrapper for IgBLAST v1.9. Reads were filtered out if the reads had weak V/J assignments (E-value above 1e-6), no CDR3, stop codons, out-of-frame junctions, or ambiguous translated residues. A V3J clonotype was defined by an identical inferred V gene, J gene, and CDR3 amino acid sequence. To compute the percentage overlap between repertoires, the number of shared unique clonotypes was divided by the size of the smaller repertoire. Richness of each repertoire was evaluated using RTK rarefaction, the Chao1 estimator, and Recon v2.1 estimates of unobserved clonotypes. Generation probabilities were computed with OLGA for all TCRbeta clonotypes obtained by the gDNA method from four donors. Held by TCRdb, this immuneACCESS table contains in-frame sequences only and omits some clones. Under half of the omission traces to an unresolved V gene where checked; the cause of the rest is unknown. The D gene and trimming were derived from the DNA, and the V and J assignments and clone size from that table. In this sample the table shows about 980,000 clones, approximately 80% of which occur a single time. The ten largest make up roughly 1.5% of the sample.

The donors were healthy, HIV-negative adults with no recently reported acute infections or vaccinations. Only Caucasian adults living in Nashville, Tennessee, USA were represented among the donors. CD4+ T cells were enriched by magnetic negative selection; naive cells were then positively selected on CD45RA, and the negative fraction formed the memory subset. After blood collection by leukapheresis, PBMCs were isolated using Ficoll-Histopaque density gradient centrifugation and then cryopreserved in the vapor phase of liquid nitrogen. Purity and quantity of every magnetically sorted T cell population were checked by analytical flow cytometry. Genomic DNA was isolated from each sorted fraction and quantified by UV absorbance on a Nanodrop 2000c.

What was sequenced was memory CD4+ T cells sorted from blood. This sample's cell subset or site label indicates: CD45RA-negative fraction. This TCR came from a man younger than 30 in good health. The chain was built from TRBV28 and TRBJ1-2; a tentative D call is TRBD1 (6 bases match). The nucleotide sequence is given as TGTGCCAGCAGTACTCGTCTTAACAGGGCTGGCTATGGCTACACCTTC. This yields the protein CASSTRLNRAGYGYTF.